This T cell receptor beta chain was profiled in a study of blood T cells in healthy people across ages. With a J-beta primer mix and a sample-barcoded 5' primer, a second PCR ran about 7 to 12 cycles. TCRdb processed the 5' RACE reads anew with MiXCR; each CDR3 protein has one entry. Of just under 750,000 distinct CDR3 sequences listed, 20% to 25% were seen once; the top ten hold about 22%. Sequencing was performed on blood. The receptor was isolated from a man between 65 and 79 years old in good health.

CDR3 sequence (DNA): TGTGCCAGCAGTGAGACAGGGGGCGCGTTCTATGAGCAGTTCTTC. Translation: CASSETGGAFYEQFF. The chain recombines TRBV12-3 or TRBV12-4 with TRBJ2-7, with 10 bases matching TRBD1. The J call may be wrong; the DNA end is better matched by TRBJ2-1. This CDR3 has 15 amino acids.